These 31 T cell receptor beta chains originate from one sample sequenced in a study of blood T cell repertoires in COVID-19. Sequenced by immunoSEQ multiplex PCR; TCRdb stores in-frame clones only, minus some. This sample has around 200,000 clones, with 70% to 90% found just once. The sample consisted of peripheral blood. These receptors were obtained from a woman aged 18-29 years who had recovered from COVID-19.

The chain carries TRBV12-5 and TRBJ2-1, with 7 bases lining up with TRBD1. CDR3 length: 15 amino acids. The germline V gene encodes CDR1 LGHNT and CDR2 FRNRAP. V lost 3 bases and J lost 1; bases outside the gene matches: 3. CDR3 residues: CASGFGQASYNEQFF. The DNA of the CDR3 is TGTGCTAGTGGTTTCGGACAGGCGTCCTACAATGAGCAGTTCTTC.

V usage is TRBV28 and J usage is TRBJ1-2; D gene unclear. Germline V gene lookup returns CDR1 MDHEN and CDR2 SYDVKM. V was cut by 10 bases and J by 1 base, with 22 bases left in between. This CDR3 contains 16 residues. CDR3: CATRRVGSPYNYGYTF. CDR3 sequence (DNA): TGTGCCACCCGTCGGGTAGGGAGCCCCTATAACTATGGCTACACCTTC.

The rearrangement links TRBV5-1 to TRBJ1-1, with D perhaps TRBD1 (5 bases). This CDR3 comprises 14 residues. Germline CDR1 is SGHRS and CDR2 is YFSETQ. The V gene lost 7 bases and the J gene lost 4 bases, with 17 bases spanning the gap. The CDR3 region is CASGDIGRGTEAFF. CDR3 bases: TGCGCCAGCGGAGACATCGGGAGGGGCACTGAAGCTTTCTTT.

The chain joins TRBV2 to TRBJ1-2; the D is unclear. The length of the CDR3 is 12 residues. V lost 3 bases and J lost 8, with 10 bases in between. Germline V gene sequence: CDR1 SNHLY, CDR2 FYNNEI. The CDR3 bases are TGTGCCAGCAGTGACCAGCTCAGGGGCTACACCTTC. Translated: CASSDQLRGYTF.

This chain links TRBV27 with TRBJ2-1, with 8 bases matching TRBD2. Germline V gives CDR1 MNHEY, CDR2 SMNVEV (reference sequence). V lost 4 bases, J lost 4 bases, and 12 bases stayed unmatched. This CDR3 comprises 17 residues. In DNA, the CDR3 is TGTGCCAGCAGTTCAATTATCGGCAGCGGGAGTTACAATGAGCAGTTCTTC. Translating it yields CASSSIIGSGSYNEQFF.

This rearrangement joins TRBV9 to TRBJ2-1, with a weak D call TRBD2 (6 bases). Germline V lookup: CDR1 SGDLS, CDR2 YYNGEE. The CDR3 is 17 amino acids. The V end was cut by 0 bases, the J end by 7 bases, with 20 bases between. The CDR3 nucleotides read TGTGCCAGCAGCGTAGCTAGTCGGGAGTGGGACGGGAATGAGCAGTTCTTC. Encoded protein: CASSVASREWDGNEQFF.

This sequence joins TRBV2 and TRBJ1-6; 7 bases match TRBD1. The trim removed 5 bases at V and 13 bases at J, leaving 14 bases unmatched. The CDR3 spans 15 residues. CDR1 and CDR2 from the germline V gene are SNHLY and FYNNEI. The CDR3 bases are TGTGCCAGCAGTCACGACAGGGCCACTCTCGCCCCCCTCCACTTT. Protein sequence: CASSHDRATLAPLHF.

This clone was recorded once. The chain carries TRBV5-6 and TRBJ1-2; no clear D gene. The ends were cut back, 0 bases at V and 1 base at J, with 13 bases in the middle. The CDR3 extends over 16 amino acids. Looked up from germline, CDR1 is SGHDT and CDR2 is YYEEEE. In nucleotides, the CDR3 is TGTGCCAGCAGCTTGGTAGGACTCTCTGTTAACTATGGCTACACCTTC. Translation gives CASSLVGLSVNYGYTF.

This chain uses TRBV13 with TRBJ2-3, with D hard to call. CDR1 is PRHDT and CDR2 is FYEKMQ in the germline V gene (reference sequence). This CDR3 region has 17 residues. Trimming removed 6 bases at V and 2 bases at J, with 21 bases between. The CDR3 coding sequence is TGTGCCAGCAGTCCAAAGTTATACCTAGGAGACACAGATACGCAGTATTTT. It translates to CASSPKLYLGDTDTQYF.

CDR3 loop: CASSIVGAGTFSRVNEQFF. CDR3 sequence (DNA): TGTGCCAGTAGTATAGTGGGCGCGGGAACCTTTTCGCGGGTCAATGAGCAGTTCTTC. J is TRBJ2-1 and V is TRBV19; maybe TRBD2 (6 bases). CDR1 LNHDA and CDR2 SQIVND come from the germline V gene (reference sequence). The V and J ends lost 1 base and 6 bases respectively, with 25 bases between them. The CDR3 contains 19 residues.

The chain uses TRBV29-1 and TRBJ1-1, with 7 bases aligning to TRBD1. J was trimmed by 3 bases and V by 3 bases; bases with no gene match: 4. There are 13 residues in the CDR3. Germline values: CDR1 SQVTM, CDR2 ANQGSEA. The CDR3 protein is CSVDRGFDTEAFF. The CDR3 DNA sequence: TGCAGCGTTGACAGGGGGTTCGACACTGAAGCTTTCTTT.

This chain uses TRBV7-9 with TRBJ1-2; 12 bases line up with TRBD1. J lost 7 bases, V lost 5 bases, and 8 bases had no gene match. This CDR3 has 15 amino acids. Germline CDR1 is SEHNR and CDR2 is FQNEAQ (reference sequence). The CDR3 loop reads CASSAPGQGAVGYTF. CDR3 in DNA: TGTGCCAGCAGCGCGCCGGGACAGGGGGCCGTTGGCTACACCTTC.

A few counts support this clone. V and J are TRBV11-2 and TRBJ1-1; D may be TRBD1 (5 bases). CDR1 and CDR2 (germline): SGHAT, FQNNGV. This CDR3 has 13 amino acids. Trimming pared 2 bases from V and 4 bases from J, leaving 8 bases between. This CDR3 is CASSLWGGTEAFF. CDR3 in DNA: TGTGCCAGCAGCTTATGGGGGGGCACTGAAGCTTTCTTT.

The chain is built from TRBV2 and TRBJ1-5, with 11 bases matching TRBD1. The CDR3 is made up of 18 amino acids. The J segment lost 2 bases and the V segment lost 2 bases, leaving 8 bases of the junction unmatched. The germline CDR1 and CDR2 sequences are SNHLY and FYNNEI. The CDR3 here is CASSEKWTGGWGNQPQHF. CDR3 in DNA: TGTGCCAGCAGTGAAAAGTGGACAGGGGGCTGGGGCAATCAGCCCCAGCATTTT.

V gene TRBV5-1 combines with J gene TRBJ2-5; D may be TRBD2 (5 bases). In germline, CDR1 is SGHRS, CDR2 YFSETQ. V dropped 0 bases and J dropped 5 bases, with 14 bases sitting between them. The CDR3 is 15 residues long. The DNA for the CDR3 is TGCGCCAGCAGCTTGGAAGCGGCGGTAGGGGAGACCCAGTACTTC. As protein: CASSLEAAVGETQYF. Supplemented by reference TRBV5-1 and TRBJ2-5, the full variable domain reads KAGVTQTPRYLIKTRGQQVTLSCSPISGHRSVSWYQQTPGQGLQFLFEYFSETQRNKGNFPGRFSGRQFSNSRSEMNVSTLELGDSALYLCASSLEAAVGETQYFGPGTRLLVL.

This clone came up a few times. The DNA for the CDR3 is TGTGCCAGCAGCTCCGAGTCGCGGGCGGCCGGGGAGCTGTTTTTT. Its protein product is CASSSESRAAGELFF. This chain joins TRBV7-2 and TRBJ2-2, with D tentatively TRBD2 (5 bases). Germline-derived CDR1 and CDR2 are SGHTA and FQGNSA. The V gene lost 4 bases and the J gene lost 6 bases, with 15 bases spanning the gap. The length of the CDR3 is 15 residues.

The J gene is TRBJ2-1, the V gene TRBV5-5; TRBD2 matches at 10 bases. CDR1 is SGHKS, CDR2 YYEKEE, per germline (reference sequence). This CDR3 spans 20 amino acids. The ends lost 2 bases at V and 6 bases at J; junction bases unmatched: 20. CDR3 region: CASSLITLAGGVIVSNEQFF. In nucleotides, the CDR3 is TGTGCCAGCAGCTTAATCACTTTAGCGGGAGGCGTGATTGTATCCAATGAGCAGTTCTTC. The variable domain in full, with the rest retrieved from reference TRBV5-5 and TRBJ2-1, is DAGVTQSPTHLIKTRGQQVTLRCSPISGHKSVSWYQQVLGQGPQFIFQYYEKEERGRGNFPDRFSARQFPNYSSELNVNALLLGDSALYLCASSLITLAGGVIVSNEQFFGPGTRLTVL.

The CDR3 bases are TGTGCCAGCAGCCATTCGACAGGGCGCACTGAAGCTTTCTTT. Its translation: CASSHSTGRTEAFF. The rearrangement joins TRBV14 to TRBJ1-1; 7 nucleotides align to TRBD1. The CDR3 is 14 residues long. Germline V gives CDR1 SGHDN, CDR2 FVKESK. V lost 3 bases and J lost 4; bases outside the gene matches: 5.

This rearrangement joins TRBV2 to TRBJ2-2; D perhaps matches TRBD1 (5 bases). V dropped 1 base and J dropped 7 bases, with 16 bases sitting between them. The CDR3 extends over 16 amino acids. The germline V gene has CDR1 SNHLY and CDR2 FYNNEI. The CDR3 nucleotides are TGTGCCAGCAGTGAAGTGAAGGCAGGGCTGTTCGGGGAGCTGTTTTTT. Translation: CASSEVKAGLFGELFF.

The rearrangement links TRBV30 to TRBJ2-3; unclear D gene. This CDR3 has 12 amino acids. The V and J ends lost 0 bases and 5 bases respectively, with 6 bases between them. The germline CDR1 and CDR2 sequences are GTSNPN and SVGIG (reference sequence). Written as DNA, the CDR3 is TGTGCCTGGAGTGTTGCCGGAGATACGCAGTATTTT. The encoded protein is CAWSVAGDTQYF. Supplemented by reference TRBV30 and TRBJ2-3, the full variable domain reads SQTIHQWPATLVQPVGSPLSLECTVEGTSNPNLYWYRQAAGRGLQLLFYSVGIGQISSEVPQNLSASRPQDRQFILSSKKLLLSDSGFYLCAWSVAGDTQYFGPGTRLTVL.

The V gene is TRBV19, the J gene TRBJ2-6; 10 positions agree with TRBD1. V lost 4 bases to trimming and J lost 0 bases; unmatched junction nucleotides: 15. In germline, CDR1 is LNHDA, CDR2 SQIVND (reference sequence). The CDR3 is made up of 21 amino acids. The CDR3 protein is CASSTKRGRTGGASGANVLTF. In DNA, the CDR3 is TGTGCCAGTAGTACGAAAAGGGGCCGGACAGGGGGTGCCTCTGGGGCCAACGTCCTGACTTTC.

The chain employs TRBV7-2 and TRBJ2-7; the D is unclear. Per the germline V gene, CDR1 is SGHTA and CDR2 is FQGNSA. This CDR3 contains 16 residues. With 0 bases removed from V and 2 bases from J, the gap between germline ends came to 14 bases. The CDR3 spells CASSLAGFSETYEQYF. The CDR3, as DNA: TGTGCCAGCAGCTTAGCAGGCTTCAGCGAAACCTACGAGCAGTACTTC.

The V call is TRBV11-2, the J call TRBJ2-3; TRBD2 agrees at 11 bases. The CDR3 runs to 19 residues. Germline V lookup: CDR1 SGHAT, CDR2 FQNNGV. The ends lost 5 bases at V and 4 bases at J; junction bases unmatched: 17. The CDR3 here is CASSQYREIAGGPSDTQYF. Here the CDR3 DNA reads TGTGCCAGCAGCCAATACCGAGAAATAGCGGGAGGGCCATCAGATACGCAGTATTTT.

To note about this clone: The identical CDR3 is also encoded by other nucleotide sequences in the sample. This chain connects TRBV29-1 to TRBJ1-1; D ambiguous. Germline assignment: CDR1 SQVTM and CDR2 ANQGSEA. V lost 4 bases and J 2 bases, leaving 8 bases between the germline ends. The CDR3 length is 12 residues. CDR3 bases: TGCAGCGTTGGGCAGGCCAACACTGAAGCTTTCTTT. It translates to CSVGQANTEAFF.

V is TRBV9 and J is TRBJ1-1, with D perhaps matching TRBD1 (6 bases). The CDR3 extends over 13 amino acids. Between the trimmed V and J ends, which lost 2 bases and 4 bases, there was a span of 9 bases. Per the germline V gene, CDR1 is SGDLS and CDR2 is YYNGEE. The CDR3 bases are TGTGCCAGCAGCGTTACAGGGTCCACTGAAGCTTTCTTT. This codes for CASSVTGSTEAFF. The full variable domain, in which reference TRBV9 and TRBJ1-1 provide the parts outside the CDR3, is DSGVTQTPKHLITATGQRVTLRCSPRSGDLSVYWYQQSLDQGLQFLIQYYNGEERAKGNILERFSAQQFPDLHSELNLSSLELGDSALYFCASSVTGSTEAFFGQGTRLTVV.

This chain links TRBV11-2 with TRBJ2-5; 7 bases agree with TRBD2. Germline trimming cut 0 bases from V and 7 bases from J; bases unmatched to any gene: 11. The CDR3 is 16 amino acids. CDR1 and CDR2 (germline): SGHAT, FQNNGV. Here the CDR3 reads CASSLEVRGREGTQYF. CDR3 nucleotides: TGTGCCAGCAGCTTAGAGGTTCGGGGGAGGGAAGGGACCCAGTACTTC.

CDR3 coding DNA: TGTGCCAGCAGCGCCCCAACCATTCTAGCGCCTAGCTCCTACAATGAGCAGTTCTTC. Its protein product is CASSAPTILAPSSYNEQFF. V gene TRBV9 combines with J gene TRBJ2-1; a weak D match, TRBD2 (6 bases). Trimming stripped 3 bases from V and 0 bases from J, with 22 bases between. This CDR3 has 19 residues. From germline, CDR1 is SGDLS and CDR2 YYNGEE.

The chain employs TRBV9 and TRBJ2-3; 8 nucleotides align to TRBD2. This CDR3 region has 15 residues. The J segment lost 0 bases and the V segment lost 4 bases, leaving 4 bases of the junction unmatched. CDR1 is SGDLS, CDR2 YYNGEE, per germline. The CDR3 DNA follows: TGTGCCAGCAGCCCCGGGACTAGTAGCACAGATACGCAGTATTTT. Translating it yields CASSPGTSSTDTQYF.

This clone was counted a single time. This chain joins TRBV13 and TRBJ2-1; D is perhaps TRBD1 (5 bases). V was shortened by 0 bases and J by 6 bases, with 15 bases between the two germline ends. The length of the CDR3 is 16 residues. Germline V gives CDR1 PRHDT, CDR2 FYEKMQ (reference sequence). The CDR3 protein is CASSLGQGNLGNEQFF. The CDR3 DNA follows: TGTGCCAGCAGCTTAGGGCAGGGCAATTTGGGCAATGAGCAGTTCTTC.

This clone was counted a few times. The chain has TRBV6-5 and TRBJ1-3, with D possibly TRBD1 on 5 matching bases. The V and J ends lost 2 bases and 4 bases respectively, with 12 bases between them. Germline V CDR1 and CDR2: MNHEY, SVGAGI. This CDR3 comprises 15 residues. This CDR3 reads CASSYKPGLGNTIYF. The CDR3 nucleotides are TGTGCCAGCAGTTACAAACCGGGACTCGGAAACACCATATATTTT.

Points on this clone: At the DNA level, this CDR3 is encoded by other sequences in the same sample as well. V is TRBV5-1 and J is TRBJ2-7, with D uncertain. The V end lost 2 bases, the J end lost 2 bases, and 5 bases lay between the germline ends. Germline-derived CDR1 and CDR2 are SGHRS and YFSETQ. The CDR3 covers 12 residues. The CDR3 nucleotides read TGCGCCAGCAGCTTAACAACCTACGAGCAGTACTTC. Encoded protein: CASSLTTYEQYF. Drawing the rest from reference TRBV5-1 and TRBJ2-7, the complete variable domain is KAGVTQTPRYLIKTRGQQVTLSCSPISGHRSVSWYQQTPGQGLQFLFEYFSETQRNKGNFPGRFSGRQFSNSRSEMNVSTLELGDSALYLCASSLTTYEQYFGPGTRLTVT.